Each of the 20 T cell receptor beta chains below was sequenced from the same sample in a study of regulatory T cells in long-lasting Graves disease. Sequencing libraries for TCR beta were prepared with iRepertoire HTBI primers and Arm-PCR of CDR3 regions. Each CDR3 protein gets one entry after TCRdb re-called the multiplex PCR reads with MiXCR. The sample consists of over 300,000 distinct CDR3 sequences, around 19% of them appearing once. Specified time point: persistent/refractory GD, antithyroid drugs over 5 years with positive TRAb. The authors made the TCR library using RNA they extracted from PBMCs. The specimen was peripheral blood mononuclear cells (PBMCs), collected when the disease was refractory, from a patient treated with antithyroid drugs. The receptors stem from a female donor with Graves disease.

Concerning this clonotype itself: A much larger clone is a single base away; this may be a read error. DNA for the CDR3: TGTGCCAGCAGCCCGGACAGGGGGCACACTGAAGCTTTCTTT. It yields the protein CASSPDRGHTEAFF. The V gene is TRBV7-6, the J gene TRBJ1-1; 11 nucleotides align to TRBD1. This CDR3 comprises 14 residues. J gave up 3 bases and V 5 bases, and 2 bases lay outside the gene matches. Germline loops: CDR1 SGHVS, CDR2 FNYEAQ.

The genes are TRBV12-3 or TRBV12-4 and TRBJ1-3; maybe TRBD1 (6 bases). V was shortened by 7 bases and J by 0 bases, with 19 bases between the two germline ends. CDR3 size: 17 residues. The CDR3 DNA sequence: TGTGCCAGCACCCACAGGAGGGGGGTACGCTCTGGAAACACCATATATTTT. Translating it yields CASTHRRGVRSGNTIYF.

The V and J genes are TRBV11-3 and TRBJ2-2, with unresolved D. The CDR3 consists of 15 residues. The germline V gene encodes CDR1 SGHNT and CDR2 YENEEA. Trimming pared 5 bases from V and 5 bases from J, leaving 15 bases between. The CDR3 protein is CASSPLGRRTGELFF. As DNA, the CDR3 is TGTGCCAGCAGCCCACTGGGCAGAAGGACCGGGGAGCTGTTTTTT.

This clonotype has a count of ten or more. The rearrangement joins TRBV12-3 or TRBV12-4 to TRBJ1-5; 11 nucleotides line up with TRBD1. The V and J ends lost 6 bases and 7 bases, in that order; junction bases with no gene match: 8. The CDR3 has 15 residues. In DNA form, the CDR3 reads TGTGCCAGCAGCCGGGACAGGGGGTTCGAACAGCCCCAGCATTTT. This gives the protein CASSRDRGFEQPQHF.

The sample holds many counts of this clonotype. V usage is TRBV12-3 or TRBV12-4 and J usage is TRBJ2-5; TRBD2 is a possible D gene (5 bases). V lost 4 bases and J 3 bases, leaving 9 bases between the germline ends. This CDR3 is 13 amino acids long. CDR3 nucleotides: TGTGCCAGCAGTTACCGGGGAGAAGAGACCCAGTACTTC. Translation gives CASSYRGEETQYF.

This rearrangement joins TRBV11-3 to TRBJ2-1, with D uncertain. V gave up 0 bases and J gave up 10 bases, with 10 bases separating them. This CDR3 contains 13 residues. Germline values: CDR1 SGHNT, CDR2 YENEEA. The CDR3 bases are TGTGCCAGCAGCTTAGATCTTGGAAGGGAGCAGTTCTTC. This gives the protein CASSLDLGREQFF.

The V and J genes are TRBV24-1 and TRBJ2-7; D possibly uses TRBD1 or TRBD2 (5 bases each). The CDR3 has 15 residues. CDR1 is KGHDR and CDR2 is SFDVKD in the germline V gene. V was clipped by 2 bases and J by 12 bases, with 22 bases between them. CDR3 DNA: TGTGCCACCAGTGATTATGAGACAAGGGGAGTTCGGGGGTACTTC. It encodes CATSDYETRGVRGYF.

This clonotype has a count of ten or more. The chain is built from TRBV10-3 and TRBJ1-1, with 7 bases matching TRBD1. CDR1 is ENHRY, CDR2 SYGVKD, per germline. The CDR3 sequence is 14 residues long. The CDR3 coding sequence is TGTGCAACGAGACGGACAGGAGTGAACACTGAAGCTTTCTTT. This encodes CATRRTGVNTEAFF.

This clonotype showed up many times. The chain is built from TRBV12-3 or TRBV12-4 and TRBJ2-2; no reliable D call. V shed 5 bases and J shed 6 bases, with 4 bases lying between them. The CDR3 is made up of 11 amino acids. This CDR3 is CASSRSGELFF. The DNA of the CDR3 is TGTGCCAGCAGTAGGTCCGGGGAGCTGTTTTTT.

This clonotype was seen many times. This sequence joins TRBV28 and TRBJ2-7; D gene unclear. There are 14 residues in the CDR3. CDR1 is MDHEN, CDR2 SYDVKM, per germline. V was pared by 5 bases and J by 2 bases, with 13 bases between. The CDR3 protein is CASSPFGTAYEQYF. In nucleotides, the CDR3 is TGTGCCAGCAGTCCCTTCGGTACGGCCTACGAGCAGTACTTC.

The chain has TRBV6-2 or TRBV6-3 and TRBJ2-3, with TRBD2 as a possible D gene (6 bases). The CDR3 runs 12 residues. V was shortened by 7 bases and J by 4 bases, with 9 bases between the two germline ends. Germline V gene sequence: CDR1 MNHEY, CDR2 SVGEGT. The CDR3 protein is CASTGEADTQYF. DNA of the CDR3: TGTGCCAGCACCGGGGAGGCAGATACGCAGTATTTT.

The rearrangement uses TRBV28 and TRBJ2-1; 12 bases are a match to TRBD2. V gave up 6 bases and J gave up 5 bases; unmatched junction bases: 5. This CDR3 is built from 15 residues. Germline CDR1 is MDHEN and CDR2 is SYDVKM. In nucleotides, the CDR3 is TGTGCCAGCAGCCTAGCGGGAGGGCCGCACAATGAGCAGTTCTTC. It encodes CASSLAGGPHNEQFF.

This clonotype was detected a few times. J is TRBJ1-1 and V is TRBV4-1; D gene uncertain. Germline loops: CDR1 MGHRA, CDR2 YSYEKL. Trimming took 6 bases from V and 4 from J, leaving 15 bases between them. The CDR3 consists of 14 residues. The CDR3 here is CASRPPYGSTEAFF. DNA for the CDR3: TGCGCCAGCAGACCCCCCTACGGAAGCACTGAAGCTTTCTTT.

The chain recombines TRBV29-1 with TRBJ2-7; 7 bases agree with TRBD2. The J segment lost 3 bases and the V segment lost 6 bases, leaving 8 bases of the junction unmatched. The CDR3 sequence is 13 residues long. Per the germline V gene, CDR1 is SQVTM and CDR2 is ANQGSEA. For the CDR3, the DNA is TGCAGCGTGGCTACTAGCGACTTCTACGAGCAGTACTTC. Protein: CSVATSDFYEQYF.

The genes are TRBV19 and TRBJ1-4; D unresolved. Trimming shortened V by 8 bases and J by 8 bases, and 15 bases separated the two germline ends. CDR3 length: 13 amino acids. Germline CDR1 is LNHDA and CDR2 is SQIVND (reference sequence). CDR3 in amino acids: CASDRAGGEKLFF. CDR3 coding DNA: TGTGCCAGTGATCGGGCAGGAGGCGAAAAACTGTTTTTT. The complete variable domain, with remaining parts taken from reference TRBV19 and TRBJ1-4, reads DGGITQSPKYLFRKEGQNVTLSCEQNLNHDAMYWYRQDPGQGLRLIYYSQIVNDFQKGDIAEGYSVSREKKESFPLTVTSAQKNPTAFYLCASDRAGGEKLFFGSGTQLSVL.

This clonotype was observed at least ten times. This chain connects TRBV12-3 or TRBV12-4 to TRBJ1-1; 12 nucleotides line up with TRBD1. CDR3 size: 16 residues. J lost 5 bases, V lost 8 bases, and 12 bases had no gene match. CDR3 residues: CASHMGQGALWTEAFF. CDR3 in DNA: TGTGCCAGCCATATGGGACAGGGGGCCCTTTGGACTGAAGCTTTCTTT.

In regard to this clonotype: A much larger clonotype is one base distant, so this may be a read error. V usage is TRBV6-1 and J usage is TRBJ1-2; D remains ambiguous. The CDR3 spans 10 residues. V lost 8 bases and J 6 bases, leaving 7 bases between the germline ends. Germline lookup yields CDR1 MNHNS and CDR2 SASEGT. The CDR3 DNA follows: TGTGCCAGCCGGAGAAATGGCTACACCTTC. Its translation is CASRRNGYTF.

This clonotype was counted once. CDR3 region: CAWRDPPGTGELFF. Written as DNA, the CDR3 is TGTGCCTGGAGGGACCCGCCGGGGACCGGGGAGCTGTTTTTT. This chain links TRBV30 with TRBJ2-2, with a weak D call TRBD2 (5 bases). V shed 3 bases and J shed 5 bases, with 13 bases lying between them. The CDR3 contains 14 residues. CDR1 and CDR2 from the germline V gene are GTSNPN and SVGIG (reference sequence).

This clonotype was counted only a few times. V and J are TRBV20-1 and TRBJ2-7; 9 positions match TRBD2. This CDR3 is built from 13 residues. Losses at the gene ends were 5 bases for V and 6 bases for J; bases not matched to a gene: 8. Germline V gene lookup returns CDR1 DFQATT and CDR2 SNEGSKA (reference sequence). The CDR3 nucleotides are TGCAGTGCTCCCTTAGCGGGAGTGGGCGAGCAGTACTTC. Its protein is CSAPLAGVGEQYF.

About this clonotype itself: The junction and the germline gene differ at one end; a read error may be behind it. V gene TRBV18 combines with J gene TRBJ2-2; 7 bases agree with TRBD2. The germline V gene encodes CDR1 KGHSH and CDR2 LQKENI. The CDR3 has 14 residues. In DNA, the CDR3 is TGTGCCAGCTCACCATCCAGGGAGAGCGGGGAGCTGGTTTTT. Its translation is CASSPSRESGELVF.